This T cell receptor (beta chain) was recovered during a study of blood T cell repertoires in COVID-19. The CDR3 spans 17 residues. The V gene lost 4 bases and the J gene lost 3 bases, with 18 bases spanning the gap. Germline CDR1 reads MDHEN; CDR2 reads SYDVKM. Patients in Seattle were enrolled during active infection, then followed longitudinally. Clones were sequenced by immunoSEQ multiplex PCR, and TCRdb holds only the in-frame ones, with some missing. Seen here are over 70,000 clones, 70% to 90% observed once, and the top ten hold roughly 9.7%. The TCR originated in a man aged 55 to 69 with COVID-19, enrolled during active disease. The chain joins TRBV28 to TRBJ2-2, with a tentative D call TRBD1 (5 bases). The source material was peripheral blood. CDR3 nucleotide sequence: TGTGCCAGCAGTTCCTGGGGTAGGGGTCGGGACACCGGGGAGCTGTTTTTT. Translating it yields CASSSWGRGRDTGELFF.